Presented here are 14 T cell receptor beta chains from one specimen sequenced in a study of blood T cells in healthy people across ages. A sample-barcoded 5' primer and a J-beta primer mix were used in a second PCR of about 6 to 12 cycles. Each CDR3 protein gets one entry after TCRdb re-called the 5' RACE reads with MiXCR. This sample has approximately 670,000 distinct CDR3 sequences, with around 38% found just once. Material: blood. The receptors come from a man older than 75 in good health.

J is TRBJ2-1 and V is TRBV5-1; 11 bases line up with TRBD1. After removal of 4 bases from V and 6 bases from J, the junction contained 15 bases not matched to a gene. The germline V gene has CDR1 SGHRS and CDR2 YFSETQ. The CDR3 runs to 18 residues. CDR3 DNA sequence: TGCGCCAGCAGCCCCCTGTCCGGGACAGGGGGTTTCATCAATGAGCAGTTCTTC. It translates to CASSPLSGTGGFINEQFF.

The chain has TRBV6-2 or TRBV6-3 and TRBJ2-2; D gene unclear. Deletions cut 4 bases from V and 4 bases from J, with 25 bases between. The CDR3 loop spans 19 amino acids. CDR1 and CDR2 (germline): MNHEY, SVGEGT. The chain's CDR3 is CASSFETDRGAPFTGELFF. The CDR3, as DNA: TGTGCCAGCAGTTTTGAGACGGATCGAGGTGCGCCTTTCACCGGGGAGCTGTTTTTT.

This clonotype was seen a handful of times. CDR3 in amino acids: CASSLGTLHNSPLHF. The CDR3 bases are TGTGCCAGCAGCTTAGGGACACTTCATAATTCACCCCTCCACTTT. V gene TRBV13 combines with J gene TRBJ1-6; no definite D call. Trimming left V 0 bases short and J 5 bases short, with 8 bases between. This CDR3 is built from 15 residues. Germline values: CDR1 PRHDT, CDR2 FYEKMQ (reference sequence).

This clonotype occurred a few times. The chain couples TRBV12-5 to TRBJ1-4; D may be TRBD1 (5 bases). Germline CDR1 and CDR2: LGHNT and FRNRAP. V was shortened by 4 bases and J by 0 bases, with 12 bases between the two germline ends. The CDR3 consists of 16 residues. This chain's CDR3 is CASGSGPSATNEKLFF. CDR3 bases: TGTGCTAGTGGTTCGGGACCATCGGCAACTAATGAAAAACTGTTTTTT.

This clonotype was detected ten times or more. DNA for the CDR3: TGTGCCAGCAGCCAAGACCCTACAGGGGGTACGCAGTATTTT. The encoded protein is CASSQDPTGGTQYF. The rearrangement links TRBV3-1 to TRBJ2-3; 8 positions match TRBD1. The CDR3 consists of 14 residues. Per germline, CDR1 LGHDT and CDR2 YNNKEL (reference sequence). With 0 bases clipped from V and 8 bases from J, the junction kept 4 bases outside the gene matches.

The table lists this clonotype with many counts. The chain combines TRBV4-3 with TRBJ2-6; D is perhaps TRBD1 (6 bases). Germline V gene data show CDR1 as LGHNA and CDR2 as YSLEER. V lost 1 base and J 0 bases, leaving 13 bases between the germline ends. There are 18 residues in the CDR3. The DNA of the CDR3 is TGCGCCAGCAGCCAAGTCGTGGGACAACTCTCTGGGGCCAACGTCCTGACTTTC. Translating gives CASSQVVGQLSGANVLTF.

V gene TRBV6-2 or TRBV6-3 combines with J gene TRBJ1-1; TRBD1 agrees at 8 bases. There are 15 residues in the CDR3. The V and J ends lost 6 bases and 0 bases, in that order; junction bases with no gene match: 6. Germline CDR1 is MNHEY and CDR2 is SVGEGT. The CDR3 sequence: CASRTGATLNTEAFF. CDR3 bases: TGTGCCAGCAGGACAGGGGCCACTTTGAACACTGAAGCTTTCTTT.

The V and J genes are TRBV30 and TRBJ2-1; 7 bases fit TRBD1. The germline gives CDR1 GTSNPN, CDR2 SVGIG (reference sequence). The length of the CDR3 is 14 residues. J gave up 7 bases and V 2 bases, and 8 bases lay outside the gene matches. CDR3 nucleotides: TGTGCCTGGAGTACAGGGACAGCTATTAATGAGCAGTTCTTC. This sequence encodes CAWSTGTAINEQFF.

This clonotype showed up just a few times. The chain recombines TRBV3-1 with TRBJ2-1; unclear D gene. This CDR3 is 14 amino acids long. V was pared by 0 bases and J by 5 bases, with 8 bases between. Per the germline V gene, CDR1 is LGHDT and CDR2 is YNNKEL (reference sequence). Here the CDR3 reads CASSQDYANNEQFF. Here the CDR3 DNA reads TGTGCCAGCAGCCAAGATTACGCGAACAATGAGCAGTTCTTC.

This clonotype was picked up a small number of times. The chain couples TRBV3-1 to TRBJ1-1; TRBD1 might be the D (6 bases). The CDR3 runs 15 residues. V was clipped by 4 bases and J by 2 bases, with 14 bases between them. Germline V gene data show CDR1 as LGHDT and CDR2 as YNNKEL (reference sequence). The CDR3 sequence: CASSRPSRGNTEAFF. The CDR3, as DNA: TGTGCCAGCAGCCGCCCCTCCAGGGGCAACACTGAAGCTTTCTTT.

The genes are TRBV4-1 and TRBJ1-6, with unresolved D. The CDR3 is 14 amino acids. Germline assignment: CDR1 MGHRA and CDR2 YSYEKL. With 4 bases removed from V and 5 bases from J, the gap between germline ends came to 9 bases. The CDR3 nucleotides are TGCGCCAGCAGCCGGACGGGTGATAATTCACCCCTCCACTTT. Its translation is CASSRTGDNSPLHF.

This chain links TRBV7-3 with TRBJ2-1; D is ambiguous. Trimming removed 0 bases at V and 15 bases at J, with 18 bases between. This CDR3 has 14 amino acids. Germline CDR1 reads SGHTA; CDR2 reads FQGTGA. The CDR3 DNA is TGTGCCAGCAGCTTAACACGAGGTCCCTCTGGCCTGTTCTTC. Amino acids: CASSLTRGPSGLFF.

This clonotype was seen many times. The chain carries TRBV7-9 and TRBJ2-1, with TRBD2 identical over 11 bases. J gave up 7 bases and V 5 bases, and 1 base lay outside the gene matches. Germline V gene data show CDR1 as SEHNR and CDR2 as FQNEAQ (reference sequence). This CDR3 has 13 residues. CDR3 sequence reads: CASSRTSGNEQFF. In DNA form, the CDR3 reads TGTGCCAGCAGCCGGACTAGCGGGAATGAGCAGTTCTTC.

This clonotype was detected only a few times. The chain combines TRBV5-1 with TRBJ2-5; no clear D gene. V was shortened by 4 bases and J by 1 base, with 8 bases between the two germline ends. This CDR3 has 13 amino acids. Per the germline V gene, CDR1 is SGHRS and CDR2 is YFSETQ. This CDR3 reads CASSVGSQETQYF. The CDR3 region has the DNA TGCGCCAGCAGCGTAGGAAGCCAAGAGACCCAGTACTTC.